These 26 T cell receptor beta chains share one sample of origin, sequenced in a study of T cells in Graves' hyperthyroidism and ophthalmopathy. What was amplified from RNA transcripts were TCR beta CDR3 regions. In the first-round RT-PCR of the TCR CDR3, the HTBI primer set was used. Each CDR3 protein gets one entry after TCRdb re-called the multiplex PCR reads with MiXCR. The table includes about 700,000 distinct CDR3 sequences, approximately 14% detected once. Sequenced material: blood. The receptors here all came from a woman under 30 with Graves' hyperthyroidism.

This clonotype was found many times. The chain employs TRBV28 and TRBJ1-4; D gene unclear. Germline V gene data show CDR1 as MDHEN and CDR2 as SYDVKM. V lost 3 bases and J lost 8, with 7 bases in between. The CDR3 loop spans 12 amino acids. The CDR3 nucleotides are TGTGCCAGCAGTTTGCGAATCGAAAAACTGTTTTTT. Encoded protein: CASSLRIEKLFF.

The V gene is TRBV28, the J gene TRBJ2-7, with 9 bases fitting TRBD1. The CDR3 has 16 residues. V lost 4 bases to trimming and J lost 0 bases; unmatched junction nucleotides: 7. The germline CDR1 and CDR2 sequences are MDHEN and SYDVKM. CDR3 in amino acids: CASSWRWDRASYEQYF. DNA of the CDR3: TGTGCCAGCAGTTGGAGGTGGGACAGGGCCTCCTACGAGCAGTACTTC. The full variable domain, in which reference TRBV28 and TRBJ2-7 provide the parts outside the CDR3, is DVKVTQSSRYLVKRTGEKVFLECVQDMDHENMFWYRQDPGLGLRLIYFSYDVKMKEKGDIPEGYSVSREKKERFSLILESASTNQTSMYLCASSWRWDRASYEQYFGPGTRLTVT.

Worth noting for this clonotype: Being one base from a much bigger clone, this may be a read error. This sequence joins TRBV7-3 and TRBJ2-1; TRBD1 is a possible D gene (5 bases). The J call may be mistaken, given a closer DNA end match to TRBJ2-7. This CDR3 has 15 residues. CDR1 is SGHTA and CDR2 is FQGTGA in the germline V gene. The CDR3: CASSSDTTPYNEQYF. The CDR3 DNA is TGTGCCAGCAGCTCGGACACCACCCCCTACAATGAGCAGTACTTC.

This clonotype was picked up many times. The J gene is TRBJ1-2, the V gene TRBV7-2; D possibly corresponds to TRBD1 (6 bases). From germline, CDR1 is SGHTA and CDR2 FQGNSA. V was trimmed by 1 base and J by 4 bases, leaving 13 bases between them. The CDR3 runs to 15 residues. The CDR3 nucleotides are TGTGCCAGCAGCTTAGGTTCAGGGGTTGGCTATGGCTACACCTTC. Translated: CASSLGSGVGYGYTF.

This clonotype was detected ten times or more. V gene TRBV7-9 combines with J gene TRBJ2-7, with D possibly called TRBD1 or TRBD2 (5 bases each). Trimming shortened V by 5 bases and J by 3 bases, and 17 bases separated the two germline ends. This CDR3 spans 15 amino acids. Germline-derived CDR1 and CDR2 are SEHNR and FQNEAQ (reference sequence). The CDR3 coding sequence is TGTGCCAGCAGCCGACACCGGGACGTGGGCTACGAGCAGTACTTC. Translation: CASSRHRDVGYEQYF.

The chain couples TRBV20-1 to TRBJ2-6, with D perhaps matching TRBD1 (6 bases). V dropped 6 bases and J dropped 0 bases, with 12 bases sitting between them. Germline values: CDR1 DFQATT, CDR2 SNEGSKA (reference sequence). CDR3 length: 15 residues. CDR3 protein: CSARQEPSGANVLTF. CDR3 nucleotides: TGCAGTGCACGACAGGAACCCTCTGGGGCCAACGTCCTGACTTTC.

This clonotype was found many times. The chain uses TRBV28 and TRBJ2-3; D is perhaps TRBD2 (6 bases). The length of the CDR3 is 15 residues. Germline V gives CDR1 MDHEN, CDR2 SYDVKM. Trimming pared 5 bases from V and 1 base from J, leaving 13 bases between. As DNA, the CDR3 is TGTGCCAGCAGTCCGGAGGGCGTTGGCACAGATACGCAGTATTTT. Protein: CASSPEGVGTDTQYF.

The chain uses TRBV29-1 and TRBJ1-2; 7 nucleotides agree with TRBD1. V shed 5 bases, J shed 8 bases, and the junction held 17 bases outside the gene matches. Germline CDR1 reads SQVTM; CDR2 reads ANQGSEA. CDR3 length: 15 amino acids. CDR3 nucleotide sequence: TGCAGCGTTCTCGGGCTTCACGGGACAGCTAGCGGCTACACCTTC. Translating it yields CSVLGLHGTASGYTF.

V usage is TRBV7-9 and J usage is TRBJ1-1; tentatively, D is TRBD1 (5 bases). The CDR3 is 16 amino acids. Germline CDR1 and CDR2: SEHNR and FQNEAQ (reference sequence). The ends were cut back, 2 bases at V and 0 bases at J, with 13 bases in the middle. Here the CDR3 DNA reads TGTGCCAGCAGCTTACCCCCGGGCAGGGTGAACACTGAAGCTTTCTTT. As protein: CASSLPPGRVNTEAFF.

The chain combines TRBV7-9 with TRBJ2-2, with D possibly called TRBD1 or TRBD2 (6 bases each). This CDR3 region has 17 residues. V was clipped by 7 bases and J by 4 bases, with 22 bases between them. Germline V lookup: CDR1 SEHNR, CDR2 FQNEAQ (reference sequence). Here the CDR3 reads CASIPRGALTGTGELFF. CDR3 in DNA: TGTGCCAGCATACCGAGGGGGGCCCTCACGGGCACCGGGGAGCTGTTTTTT.

The CDR3 loop reads CASSLTWLAASYEQYF. CDR3 sequence (DNA): TGTGCCAGCAGCTTGACGTGGCTAGCGGCCTCCTACGAGCAGTACTTC. This chain uses TRBV7-2 with TRBJ2-7, with 7 bases fitting TRBD2. CDR1 is SGHTA, CDR2 FQGNSA, per germline. V shed 3 bases, J shed 0 bases, and the junction held 8 bases outside the gene matches. This CDR3 has 16 residues.

This clonotype came up many times. The chain employs TRBV28 and TRBJ2-4, with D hard to call. The V gene lost 2 bases and the J gene lost 1 base, with 9 bases spanning the gap. The germline gives CDR1 MDHEN, CDR2 SYDVKM. The CDR3 runs to 15 residues. This chain's CDR3 is CASSLTLLAKNIQYF. In DNA form, the CDR3 reads TGTGCCAGCAGTTTAACGCTACTGGCCAAAAACATTCAGTACTTC.

This clonotype was counted at least ten times. This chain links TRBV6-1 with TRBJ2-6, with D hard to call. The CDR3 loop spans 15 amino acids. V shed 0 bases and J shed 0 bases, with 3 bases lying between them. Germline CDR1 MNHNS, CDR2 SASEGT. DNA for the CDR3: TGTGCCAGCAGTGAAGCACACTCTGGGGCCAACGTCCTGACTTTC. As protein: CASSEAHSGANVLTF.

The rearrangement uses TRBV6-2 or TRBV6-3 and TRBJ2-7, with D possibly being TRBD2 (5 bases). Deletions cut 2 bases from V and 3 bases from J, with 11 bases between. The CDR3 length is 14 residues. CDR1 is MNHEY, CDR2 SVGEGT, per germline. The CDR3 here is CASSYLDWDYEQYF. As DNA, the CDR3 is TGTGCCAGCAGTTACCTGGACTGGGACTACGAGCAGTACTTC.

In its sample, this clonotype was seen many times. The J gene is TRBJ2-1, the V gene TRBV6-2 or TRBV6-3; 7 positions agree with TRBD2. Germline trimming cut 2 bases from V and 6 bases from J; bases unmatched to any gene: 4. The CDR3 spans 14 residues. CDR1 and CDR2 from the germline V gene are MNHEY and SVGEGT. CDR3 bases: TGTGCCAGCAGTTACGTTGCGGGAGCCAATGAGCAGTTCTTC. Its protein product is CASSYVAGANEQFF.

About this clonotype: This may come from a read error, since a much larger clone is one base off. V gene TRBV5-6 combines with J gene TRBJ2-7, with D unresolved. In germline, CDR1 is SGHDT, CDR2 YYEEEE. The CDR3 runs 12 residues. As DNA, the CDR3 is TGTGCCGGCAGCTTCGGAGTCTACGAGCAGTACTTC. It is translated as CAGSFGVYEQYF.

This chain links TRBV10-1 with TRBJ2-6; 7 bases map to TRBD1. CDR1 is WNHNN, CDR2 SYGVQD, per germline (reference sequence). Trimming took 2 bases from V and 1 from J; bases not matched to a gene: 5. This CDR3 has 17 residues. The CDR3 DNA follows: TGCGCCAGCAGTGAGAAGGGACAGATTTCTGGGGCCAACGTCCTGACTTTC. It encodes CASSEKGQISGANVLTF.

About this clonotype itself: A much larger clone differs by one base, so this may be a read error. The gene calls are TRBV7-2 and TRBJ2-1; a possible D gene is TRBD2 (6 bases). CDR1 SGHTA and CDR2 FQGNSA come from the germline V gene. The length of the CDR3 is 13 residues. V lost 3 bases and J lost 10, with 13 bases in between. DNA for the CDR3: TGTGCCAGCAGCTTGGACTACCGCTACGAGCAGTTCTTC. Translation: CASSLDYRYEQFF.

This clonotype was found a few times. V usage is TRBV15 and J usage is TRBJ2-7; possible D gene TRBD1, 9 bases. The CDR3 has 18 residues. The ends were cut back, 3 bases at V and 2 bases at J, with 23 bases in the middle. The germline CDR1 and CDR2 sequences are LNHNV and YYDKDF (reference sequence). The CDR3 region is CATSSTQGAGTSPYEQYF. The CDR3 coding sequence is TGTGCCACCAGCAGCACACAGGGGGCCGGGACTAGTCCCTACGAGCAGTACTTC.

The rearrangement joins TRBV28 to TRBJ1-1, with 9 positions matching TRBD1. The CDR3 totals 13 residues. Unmatched junction bases numbered 2, after V lost 5 bases and J lost 4 bases. In germline, CDR1 is MDHEN, CDR2 SYDVKM. The CDR3 sequence: CASSTGGGTEAFF. The CDR3 region has the DNA TGTGCCAGCAGTACAGGGGGCGGCACTGAAGCTTTCTTT.

The chain uses TRBV12-3 or TRBV12-4 and TRBJ1-5, with D maybe TRBD1 (5 bases). Deletions cut 6 bases from V and 5 bases from J, with 11 bases between. This CDR3 region has 13 residues. The CDR3 sequence is CASRGDPYQPQHF. CDR3 nucleotides: TGTGCCAGCAGAGGGGACCCCTATCAGCCCCAGCATTTT.

This clonotype was seen many times. The chain couples TRBV28 to TRBJ1-1, with D unresolved. Germline CDR1 reads MDHEN; CDR2 reads SYDVKM. The CDR3 is 17 residues long. V lost 7 bases and J lost 0, with 21 bases in between. The DNA of the CDR3 is TGTGCCAGCATCGGCCCGAGGGCGACTTTTATGAACACTGAAGCTTTCTTT. This codes for CASIGPRATFMNTEAFF.

This clonotype has just a few counts. The rearrangement links TRBV29-1 to TRBJ2-7; D is uncertain. CDR1 SQVTM and CDR2 ANQGSEA come from the germline V gene. V was trimmed by 0 bases and J by 2 bases, leaving 2 bases between them. CDR3 length: 11 residues. CDR3 loop: CSVEDPYEQYF. In DNA form, the CDR3 reads TGCAGCGTTGAAGACCCCTACGAGCAGTACTTC.

This clonotype was picked up a small number of times. The V and J genes are TRBV29-1 and TRBJ2-1, with D possibly being TRBD2 (6 bases). Germline CDR1 SQVTM, CDR2 ANQGSEA. This CDR3 spans 13 amino acids. Trimming pared 4 bases from V and 3 bases from J, leaving 10 bases between. CDR3 residues: CSVGGALYNEQFF. The DNA for the CDR3 is TGCAGCGTTGGCGGGGCGCTCTACAATGAGCAGTTCTTC.

This clonotype has ten or more counts. CDR3 amino acids: CASSPMGRTTEAFF. CDR3 DNA: TGTGCCAGCTCCCCCATGGGTAGGACCACTGAAGCTTTCTTT. V usage is TRBV18 and J usage is TRBJ1-1, with D hard to call. Trimming took 6 bases from V and 4 from J, leaving 15 bases between them. This CDR3 contains 14 residues. Per germline, CDR1 KGHSH and CDR2 LQKENI.

The chain joins TRBV7-8 to TRBJ2-7, with TRBD2 matching over 8 bases. This CDR3 is built from 17 residues. Trimming at V came to 5 bases and at J to 7 bases, leaving 19 bases not matched to a gene. Germline CDR1 reads SGHVS; CDR2 reads FQNEAQ. CDR3 residues: CASSQDSSGISFLEQYF. The DNA of the CDR3 is TGTGCCAGCAGCCAAGACAGTAGCGGGATAAGTTTTTTAGAGCAGTACTTC.